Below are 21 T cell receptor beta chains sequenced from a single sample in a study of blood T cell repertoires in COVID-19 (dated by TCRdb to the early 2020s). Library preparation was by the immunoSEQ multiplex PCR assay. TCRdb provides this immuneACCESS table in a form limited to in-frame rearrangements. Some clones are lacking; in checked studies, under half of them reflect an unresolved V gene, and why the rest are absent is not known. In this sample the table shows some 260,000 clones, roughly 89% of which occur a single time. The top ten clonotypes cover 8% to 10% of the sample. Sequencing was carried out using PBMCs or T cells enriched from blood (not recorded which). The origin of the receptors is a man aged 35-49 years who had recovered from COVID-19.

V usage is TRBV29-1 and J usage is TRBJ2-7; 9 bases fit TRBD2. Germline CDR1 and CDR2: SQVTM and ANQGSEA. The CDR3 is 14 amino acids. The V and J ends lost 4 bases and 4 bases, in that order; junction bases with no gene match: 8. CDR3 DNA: TGCAGCGTTGTCAGTGGTAGCGGGAGTTACGAGCAGTACTTC. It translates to CSVVSGSGSYEQYF.

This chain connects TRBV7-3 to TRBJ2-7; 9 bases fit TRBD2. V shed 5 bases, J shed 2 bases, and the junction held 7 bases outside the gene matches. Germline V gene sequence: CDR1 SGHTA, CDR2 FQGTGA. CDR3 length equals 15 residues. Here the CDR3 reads CASSKIAGEPYEQYF. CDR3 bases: TGTGCCAGCAGCAAAATAGCGGGAGAACCCTACGAGCAGTACTTC.

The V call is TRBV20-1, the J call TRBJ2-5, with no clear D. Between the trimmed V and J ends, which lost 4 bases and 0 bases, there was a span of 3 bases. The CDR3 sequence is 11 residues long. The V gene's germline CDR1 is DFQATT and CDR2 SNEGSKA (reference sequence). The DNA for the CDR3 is TGCAGTGCTAATAACCAAGAGACCCAGTACTTC. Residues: CSANNQETQYF.

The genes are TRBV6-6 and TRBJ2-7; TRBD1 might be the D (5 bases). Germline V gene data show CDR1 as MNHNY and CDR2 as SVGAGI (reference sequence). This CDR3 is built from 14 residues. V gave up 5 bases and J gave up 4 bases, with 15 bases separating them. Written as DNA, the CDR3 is TGTGCCAGCAGTCCCGAACAGACAGCTTACGAGCAGTACTTC. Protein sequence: CASSPEQTAYEQYF.

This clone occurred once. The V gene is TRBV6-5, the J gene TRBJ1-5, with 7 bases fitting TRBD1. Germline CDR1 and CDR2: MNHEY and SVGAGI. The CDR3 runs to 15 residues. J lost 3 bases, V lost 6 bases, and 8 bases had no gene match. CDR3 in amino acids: CASSQTQGNNQPQHF. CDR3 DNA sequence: TGTGCCAGCAGCCAAACACAGGGGAACAATCAGCCCCAGCATTTT.

CDR3 coding DNA: TGTGCCAGCAGCGCGTTCGGACAGGCTAATGAAAAACTGTTTTTT. Translated: CASSAFGQANEKLFF. This chain joins TRBV7-9 and TRBJ1-4; 7 bases are a match to TRBD1. The CDR3 is made up of 15 amino acids. The V gene's germline CDR1 is SEHNR and CDR2 FQNEAQ (reference sequence). V dropped 5 bases and J dropped 3; count of bases not matched to a gene: 6.

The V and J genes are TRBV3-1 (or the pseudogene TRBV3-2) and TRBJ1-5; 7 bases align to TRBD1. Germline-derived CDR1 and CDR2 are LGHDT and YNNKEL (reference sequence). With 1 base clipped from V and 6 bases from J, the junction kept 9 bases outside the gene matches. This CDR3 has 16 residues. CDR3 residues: CASSQGVGGGGQPQHF. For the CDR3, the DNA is TGTGCCAGCAGCCAAGGGGTCGGAGGGGGCGGTCAGCCCCAGCATTTT.

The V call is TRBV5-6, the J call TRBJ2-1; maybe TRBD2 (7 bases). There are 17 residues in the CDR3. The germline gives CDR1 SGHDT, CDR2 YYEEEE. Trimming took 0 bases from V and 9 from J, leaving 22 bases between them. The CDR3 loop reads CASSLVLGGLSFSEQFF. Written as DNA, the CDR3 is TGTGCCAGCAGCTTGGTTCTAGGGGGACTATCCTTCAGTGAGCAGTTCTTC.

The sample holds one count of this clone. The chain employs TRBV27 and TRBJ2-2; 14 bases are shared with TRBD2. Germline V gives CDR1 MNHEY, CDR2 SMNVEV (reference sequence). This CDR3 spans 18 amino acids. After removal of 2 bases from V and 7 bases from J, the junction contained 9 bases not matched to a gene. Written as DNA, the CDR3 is TGTGCCAGCAGTTTAAGTTCGGGACTAGCGGGAGTTATCGGGGAGCTGTTTTTT. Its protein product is CASSLSSGLAGVIGELFF.

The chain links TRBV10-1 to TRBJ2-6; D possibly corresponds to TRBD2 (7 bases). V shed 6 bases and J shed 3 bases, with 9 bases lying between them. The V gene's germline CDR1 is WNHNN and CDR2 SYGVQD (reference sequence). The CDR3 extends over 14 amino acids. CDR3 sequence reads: CASRGGVGANVLTF. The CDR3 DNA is TGCGCCAGCAGAGGGGGGGTTGGGGCCAACGTCCTGACTTTC.

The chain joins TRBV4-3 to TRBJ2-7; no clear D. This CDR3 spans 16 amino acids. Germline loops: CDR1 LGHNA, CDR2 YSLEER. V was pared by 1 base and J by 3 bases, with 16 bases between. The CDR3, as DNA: TGCGCCAGCAGCCAAGCAATCAGTCAGGTGGTCTACGAGCAGTACTTC. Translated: CASSQAISQVVYEQYF.

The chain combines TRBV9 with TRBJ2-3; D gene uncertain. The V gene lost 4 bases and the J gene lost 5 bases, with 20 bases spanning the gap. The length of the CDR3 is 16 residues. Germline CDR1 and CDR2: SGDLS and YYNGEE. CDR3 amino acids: CASSTHPASLRDTQYF. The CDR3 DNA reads TGTGCCAGCAGCACCCACCCTGCCTCCTTGCGAGATACGCAGTATTTT. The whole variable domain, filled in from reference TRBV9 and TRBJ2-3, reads DSGVTQTPKHLITATGQRVTLRCSPRSGDLSVYWYQQSLDQGLQFLIQYYNGEERAKGNILERFSAQQFPDLHSELNLSSLELGDSALYFCASSTHPASLRDTQYFGPGTRLTVL.

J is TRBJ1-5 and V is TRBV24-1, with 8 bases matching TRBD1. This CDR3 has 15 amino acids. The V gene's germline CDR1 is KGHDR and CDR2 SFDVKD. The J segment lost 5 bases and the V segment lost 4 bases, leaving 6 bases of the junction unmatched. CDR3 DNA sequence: TGTGCCACCAGTGACACCACAGGGGGTGATCAGCCCCAGCATTTT. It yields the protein CATSDTTGGDQPQHF.

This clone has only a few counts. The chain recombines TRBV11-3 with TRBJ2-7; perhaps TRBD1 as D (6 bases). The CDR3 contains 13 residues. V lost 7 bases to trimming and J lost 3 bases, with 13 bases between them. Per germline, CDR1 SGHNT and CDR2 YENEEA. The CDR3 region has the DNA TGTGCCAGCAACTCCGGGACAAACTACGAGCAGTACTTC. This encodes CASNSGTNYEQYF.

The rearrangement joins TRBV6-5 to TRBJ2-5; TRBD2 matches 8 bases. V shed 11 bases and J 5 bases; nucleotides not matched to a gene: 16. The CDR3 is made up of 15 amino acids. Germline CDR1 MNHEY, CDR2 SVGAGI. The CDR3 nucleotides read TGTGCCGCAAGAGTCCGGGGCGGGGGGTTGGAGACCCAGTACTTC. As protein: CAARVRGGGLETQYF.

The CDR3 DNA follows: TGTGCCAGCAGCCCCGCTAGCGGGAGTACTGCAGATACGCAGTATTTT. Encoded protein: CASSPASGSTADTQYF. The chain carries TRBV3-1 (or the pseudogene TRBV3-2) and TRBJ2-3, with 10 bases aligning to TRBD2. This CDR3 is built from 16 residues. Unmatched junction bases numbered 8, after V lost 4 bases and J lost 4 bases. From germline, CDR1 is LGHDT and CDR2 YNNKEL (reference sequence).

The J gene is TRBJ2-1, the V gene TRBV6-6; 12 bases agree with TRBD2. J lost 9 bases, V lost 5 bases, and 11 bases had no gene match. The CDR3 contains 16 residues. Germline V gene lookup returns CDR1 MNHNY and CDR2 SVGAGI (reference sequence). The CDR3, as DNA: TGTGCCAGCAGTCGAACCAGGACTAGCGGGATGGGTGAGCAGTTCTTC. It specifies CASSRTRTSGMGEQFF.

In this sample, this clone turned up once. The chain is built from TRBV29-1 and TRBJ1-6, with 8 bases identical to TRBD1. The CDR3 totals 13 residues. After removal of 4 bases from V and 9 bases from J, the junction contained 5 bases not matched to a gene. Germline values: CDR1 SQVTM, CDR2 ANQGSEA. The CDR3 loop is CSVADRGRSPLHF. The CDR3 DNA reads TGCAGCGTTGCCGACAGGGGACGTTCACCCCTCCACTTT.

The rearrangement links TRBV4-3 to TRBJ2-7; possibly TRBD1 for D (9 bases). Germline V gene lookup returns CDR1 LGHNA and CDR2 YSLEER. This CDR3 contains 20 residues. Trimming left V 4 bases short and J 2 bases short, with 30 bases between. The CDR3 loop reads CASSLTSGTGTTSDPYEQYF. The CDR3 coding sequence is TGCGCCAGCAGCCTCACTTCCGGGACAGGGACGACTAGCGACCCCTACGAGCAGTACTTC.

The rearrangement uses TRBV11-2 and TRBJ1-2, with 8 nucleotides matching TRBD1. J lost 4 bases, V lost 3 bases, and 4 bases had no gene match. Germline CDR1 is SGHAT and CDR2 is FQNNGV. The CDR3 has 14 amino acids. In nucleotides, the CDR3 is TGTGCCAGCAGCTTGGGGCAGGGGGCCTATGGCTACACCTTC. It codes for CASSLGQGAYGYTF. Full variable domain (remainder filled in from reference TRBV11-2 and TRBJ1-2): EAGVAQSPRYKIIEKRQSVAFWCNPISGHATLYWYQQILGQGPKLLIQFQNNGVVDDSQLPKDRFSAERLKGVDSTLKIQPAKLEDSAVYLCASSLGQGAYGYTFGSGTRLTVV.

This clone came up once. CDR3 DNA: TGTGCCAGTAGCCCGGACTCCTATGGCTACACCTTC. As protein: CASSPDSYGYTF. The genes are TRBV19 and TRBJ1-2, with unresolved D. Germline loops: CDR1 LNHDA, CDR2 SQIVND (reference sequence). This CDR3 has 12 residues. Trimming left V 6 bases short and J 4 bases short, with 9 bases between.